The 19 T cell receptor beta chains reported below all come from one sample, sequenced in a study of blood T cells in healthy people across ages. It was with a sample-barcoded 5' primer and a J-beta primer mix that a second PCR of roughly 6 to 12 cycles was run. MiXCR, run by TCRdb on the 5' RACE reads, gives a single entry per CDR3 protein. The table lists around 750,000 distinct CDR3 sequences, roughly 50% of them singletons. Sequences were obtained from blood. These receptors originate from a man older than 75 in good health.

The V call is TRBV29-1, the J call TRBJ2-3, with 8 bases lining up with TRBD2. Germline-derived CDR1 and CDR2 are SQVTM and ANQGSEA. J was trimmed by 3 bases and V by 4 bases; bases with no gene match: 12. This CDR3 comprises 16 residues. CDR3 region: CSVGVGGGYRTDTQYF. The CDR3 DNA is TGCAGCGTTGGAGTCGGGGGGGGTTATCGGACAGATACGCAGTATTTT.

This clonotype is a singleton in its sample. This chain joins TRBV9 and TRBJ2-5; 7 bases align to TRBD2. V lost 4 bases to trimming and J lost 5 bases; unmatched junction nucleotides: 14. Germline V gene data show CDR1 as SGDLS and CDR2 as YYNGEE. The CDR3 is 16 residues long. As DNA, the CDR3 is TGTGCCAGCAGCTTCTCCGGAGGCGGGAGAGGGGAGACCCAGTACTTC. This gives the protein CASSFSGGGRGETQYF.

J is TRBJ1-6 and V is TRBV7-2; 7 bases are a match to TRBD1. After removal of 5 bases from V and 10 bases from J, the junction contained 11 bases not matched to a gene. CDR1 and CDR2 from the germline V gene are SGHTA and FQGNSA. The CDR3 spans 15 residues. Here the CDR3 reads CASSTRGGNGSPLHF. The CDR3 nucleotides read TGTGCCAGCAGCACCAGGGGGGGTAATGGGTCACCCCTCCACTTT.

This clonotype was counted ten times or more. The V call is TRBV27, the J call TRBJ1-6, with TRBD1 matching over 7 bases. The CDR3 is 14 residues long. V shed 7 bases and J 7 bases; nucleotides not matched to a gene: 7. Germline V CDR1 and CDR2: MNHEY, SMNVEV (reference sequence). The CDR3 nucleotides are TGTGCCAGCACTGCGACAGGGCAGAATTCACCCCTCCACTTT. Protein product: CASTATGQNSPLHF.

The chain employs TRBV18 and TRBJ2-5; D not certain. This CDR3 is built from 14 residues. Germline V gene lookup returns CDR1 KGHSH and CDR2 LQKENI. Trimming stripped 2 bases from V and 1 base from J, with 8 bases between. This CDR3 is CASSPTQTQETQYF. CDR3 in DNA: TGTGCCAGCTCACCAACACAGACCCAAGAGACCCAGTACTTC.

The chain couples TRBV6-5 to TRBJ2-1; D possibly uses TRBD1 or TRBD2 (5 bases each). The V gene's germline CDR1 is MNHEY and CDR2 SVGAGI. The ends were cut back, 6 bases at V and 11 bases at J, with 17 bases in the middle. The CDR3 is 13 amino acids. The CDR3 sequence: CASRNSGGRQQFF. CDR3 sequence (DNA): TGTGCCAGCAGGAACAGTGGGGGACGGCAGCAGTTCTTC.

This chain joins TRBV20-1 and TRBJ2-4; D possibly matches TRBD1 or TRBD2 (5 bases each). The J call may be mistaken, given a closer DNA end match to TRBJ2-5. This CDR3 region has 12 residues. Germline CDR1 and CDR2: DFQATT and SNEGSKA (reference sequence). The DNA of the CDR3 is TGCAGTGCTCGCAGGGACGGCGGGACCCAGTACTTC. Protein: CSARRDGGTQYF.

J is TRBJ2-3 and V is TRBV2; 9 bases align to TRBD2. The CDR3 contains 15 residues. CDR1 and CDR2 (germline): SNHLY, FYNNEI. J lost 14 bases, V lost 5 bases, and 17 bases had no gene match. The DNA for the CDR3 is TGTGCCAGCAGTCGGACTAGCGCGGGCCACAGAGACGCGTATTTT. Protein: CASSRTSAGHRDAYF. The full variable domain, with the rest looked up from reference TRBV2 and TRBJ2-3, is EPEVTQTPSHQVTQMGQEVILRCVPISNHLYFYWYRQILGQKVEFLVSFYNNEISEKSEIFDDQFSVERPDGSNFTLKIRSTKLEDSAMYFCASSRTSAGHRDAYFGPGTRLTVL.

This rearrangement joins TRBV20-1 to TRBJ2-1; weak D call: TRBD2 (6 bases). The J call may be incorrect, as the DNA end agrees better with TRBJ2-7. Germline CDR1 and CDR2: DFQATT and SNEGSKA (reference sequence). The CDR3 length is 18 residues. CDR3 sequence reads: CSATPIPGGIYSYNEQYF. The CDR3 DNA reads TGCAGTGCCACTCCTATCCCCGGAGGGATATACTCCTACAATGAGCAGTACTTC.

This clonotype was observed a few times. The rearrangement uses TRBV10-3 and TRBJ2-1, with D perhaps matching TRBD1 or TRBD2 (6 bases each). The CDR3 is 16 residues long. The germline V and J ends were trimmed by 3 bases and 6 bases, with 18 bases remaining between them. In germline, CDR1 is ENHRY, CDR2 SYGVKD. The CDR3 spells CAISEFWGATTNEQFF. DNA for the CDR3: TGTGCCATCAGTGAATTTTGGGGGGCTACTACCAATGAGCAGTTCTTC.

This clonotype came up a few times. The chain joins TRBV5-1 to TRBJ1-5; D perhaps matches TRBD1 (6 bases). The V gene's germline CDR1 is SGHRS and CDR2 YFSETQ. The CDR3 has 16 residues. V lost 2 bases and J 2 bases, leaving 14 bases between the germline ends. Here the CDR3 reads CASSLEPGQRNQPQHF. In nucleotides, the CDR3 is TGCGCCAGCAGCTTAGAGCCGGGACAACGCAATCAGCCCCAGCATTTT. Using reference TRBV5-1 and TRBJ1-5 for the parts outside the CDR3, the full variable domain is KAGVTQTPRYLIKTRGQQVTLSCSPISGHRSVSWYQQTPGQGLQFLFEYFSETQRNKGNFPGRFSGRQFSNSRSEMNVSTLELGDSALYLCASSLEPGQRNQPQHFGDGTRLSIL.

This chain links TRBV29-1 with TRBJ2-3; no reliable D call. Germline assignment: CDR1 SQVTM and CDR2 ANQGSEA. The V end was cut by 3 bases, the J end by 2 bases, with 12 bases between. The length of the CDR3 is 14 residues. CDR3 residues: CSVDKGTHTDTQYF. CDR3 bases: TGCAGCGTTGACAAGGGCACACACACAGATACGCAGTATTTT.

The chain recombines TRBV28 with TRBJ2-1, with D unclear. The V gene's germline CDR1 is MDHEN and CDR2 SYDVKM. The CDR3 consists of 19 residues. V dropped 2 bases and J dropped 1 base, with 21 bases sitting between them. The DNA of the CDR3 is TGTGCCAGCAGTTTAACCCTCACAAGTTTTGGAATATCCTACAATGAGCAGTTCTTC. It specifies CASSLTLTSFGISYNEQFF.

This rearrangement joins TRBV2 to TRBJ1-2, with 9 nucleotides matching TRBD1. V trimming: 7 bases; J trimming: 7 bases; junction bases outside the gene matches: 7. In germline, CDR1 is SNHLY, CDR2 FYNNEI. This CDR3 contains 13 residues. The CDR3 protein is CASNSDRGGGYTF. CDR3 sequence (DNA): TGTGCCAGCAACTCGGACAGGGGTGGTGGCTACACCTTC. Combining the CDR3 with reference TRBV2 and TRBJ1-2 gives the whole variable domain EPEVTQTPSHQVTQMGQEVILRCVPISNHLYFYWYRQILGQKVEFLVSFYNNEISEKSEIFDDQFSVERPDGSNFTLKIRSTKLEDSAMYFCASNSDRGGGYTFGSGTRLTVV.

The V gene is TRBV6-5, the J gene TRBJ2-5, with 8 bases identical to TRBD1. Germline CDR1 MNHEY, CDR2 SVGAGI. The junction had 10 bases not matched to a gene; V was cut back by 8 bases and J by 5 bases. The CDR3 totals 14 residues. CDR3 sequence: CASGRGQGSETQYF. CDR3 in DNA: TGTGCCAGCGGGAGAGGACAGGGTTCGGAGACCCAGTACTTC.

CDR3 bases: TGTGCCAGCAGCCAAGGCTTAACCAGGGGGTCGTACTTC. Translating it yields CASSQGLTRGSYF. V is TRBV3-1 and J is TRBJ2-5, with 7 bases that match TRBD1. CDR1 LGHDT and CDR2 YNNKEL come from the germline V gene (reference sequence). The CDR3 spans 13 residues. V lost 1 base and J lost 13; bases outside the gene matches: 9.

V gene TRBV20-1 combines with J gene TRBJ2-7; either TRBD1 or TRBD2 may supply D (5 bases each). V lost 0 bases, J lost 3 bases, and 12 bases lay in between. Germline V lookup: CDR1 DFQATT, CDR2 SNEGSKA (reference sequence). The CDR3 runs 14 residues. CDR3 loop: CSAREAGTDYEQYF. CDR3 nucleotide sequence: TGCAGTGCTAGAGAGGCAGGGACGGACTACGAGCAGTACTTC.

The genes are TRBV20-1 and TRBJ2-5; tentative D call: TRBD1 (6 bases). The J call is uncertain, as TRBJ2-7 better fits the DNA end. CDR1 is DFQATT and CDR2 is SNEGSKA in the germline V gene (reference sequence). CDR3 length: 15 amino acids. Here the CDR3 DNA reads TGCAGTGCTAGACTCCCTGACAAGGGGGCCTACGAGCAGTACTTC. Translation gives CSARLPDKGAYEQYF.

The rearrangement joins TRBV5-1 to TRBJ2-1, with TRBD2 identical over 11 bases. Germline CDR1 and CDR2: SGHRS and YFSETQ. Losses at the gene ends were 3 bases for V and 8 bases for J; bases not matched to a gene: 7. There are 15 residues in the CDR3. The CDR3 protein is CASSSGLAAHDEQFF. CDR3 bases: TGCGCCAGCAGCTCGGGACTAGCGGCCCATGATGAGCAGTTCTTC.